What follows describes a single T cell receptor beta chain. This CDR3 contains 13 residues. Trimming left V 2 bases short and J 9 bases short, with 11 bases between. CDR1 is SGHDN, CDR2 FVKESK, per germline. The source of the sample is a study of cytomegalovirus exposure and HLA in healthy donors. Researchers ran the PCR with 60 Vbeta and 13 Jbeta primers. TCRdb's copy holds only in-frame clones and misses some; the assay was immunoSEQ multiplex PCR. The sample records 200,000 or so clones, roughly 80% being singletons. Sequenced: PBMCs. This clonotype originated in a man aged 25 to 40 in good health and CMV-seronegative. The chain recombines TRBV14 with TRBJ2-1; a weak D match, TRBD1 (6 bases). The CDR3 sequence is CASSQTRGGEQFF. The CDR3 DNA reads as TGTGCCAGCAGCCAAACTAGAGGGGGTGAGCAGTTCTTC.